The clone carrying this TCR beta chain was found once. V was clipped by 2 bases and J by 2 bases, with 13 bases between them. CDR1 SGHAT and CDR2 FQNNGV come from the germline V gene. CDR3 length equals 15 residues. The entry originates in a study of control samples from healthy donors and cancer patients. Sequencing used immunoSEQ multiplex PCR; TCRdb keeps in-frame clones, though not all of them. The sample records approximately 130,000 clones, roughly 90% being singletons. The sequence came from a middle-aged man in good health. Sequencing was carried out using blood. This chain connects TRBV11-2 to TRBJ2-7, with a tentative D call TRBD1 (6 bases). In nucleotides, the CDR3 is TGTGCCAGCAGCTTATTAGGCAGGGGAACCTACGAGCAGTACTTC. It yields the protein CASSLLGRGTYEQYF.